This TCR beta chain is drawn from a study of blood T cell repertoires in COVID-19. Turning to the study itself: Both acute and convalescent COVID-19 samples were obtained from the United States, Italy and Spain. In each case, the material was cDNA or gDNA derived from T cells, B-cell-depleted T cells, or PBMCs.

Study processing details: Amplification of reference gene primers provided the estimated nucleated cell counts. This table comes from immunoSEQ multiplex PCR, and its TCRdb copy is limited to in-frame clones, with some not included. D and trimming come from the DNA, and the V and J calls and clone size come from that table. In the table there are about 270,000 clones, approximately 91% of which are singletons. Clinical history as reported by participants underpinned cohort assignment. The length of the CDR3 is 17 residues. CDR1 is SGHVS, CDR2 FQNEAQ, per germline. Losses at the gene ends were 5 bases for V and 6 bases for J; bases not matched to a gene: 17.

The TCR was taken from a woman in her thirties or forties with acute COVID-19. The rearrangement joins TRBV7-8 to TRBJ2-7; 9 bases fit TRBD1. The source material was PBMCs or T cells enriched from blood (not recorded which). CDR3 DNA sequence: TGTGCCAGCAGCGCCCGTTGGAGGGGACAGGGTTTCAGCGAGCAGTACTTC. Its protein is CASSARWRGQGFSEQYF.